This T cell receptor (beta chain) comes out of a study of OX40 agonist ivuxolimab in advanced cancers. TCRdb keeps only in-frame clones here, not all; method: immunoSEQ multiplex PCR. The sample yields 65,000 to 85,000 clones, more than 75% seen once. CDR1 is MNHEY and CDR2 is SVGAGI in the germline V gene. The CDR3 contains 16 residues. V lost 2 bases to trimming and J lost 1 base; unmatched junction nucleotides: 5. The clonotype was recovered from an adult with an advanced solid tumor such as melanoma, head and neck, liver or kidney cancer. This specimen consisted of CD4+ or CD8+ T cells sorted from blood, obtained in a trial of the OX40 agonist ivuxolimab. The chain links TRBV6-5 to TRBJ2-3; TRBD2 agrees at 8 bases. The CDR3 nucleotides read TGTGCCAGCAGTTACAGAGGCGGGGGGCGCACAGATACGCAGTATTTT. It encodes CASSYRGGGRTDTQYF.